The T cell receptor beta chain under discussion was sequenced for a study of identical twins. This clonotype was seen only a few times. One entry per CDR3 protein, called by TCRdb with MiXCR from the 5' RACE reads. The table has 450,000 or so distinct CDR3 sequences, around 20% seen once; the top ten hold around 10%. The J segment lost 5 bases and the V segment lost 4 bases, leaving 12 bases of the junction unmatched. The CDR3 sequence is 16 residues long. The germline V gene encodes CDR1 SGHRS and CDR2 YFSETQ. Material: naive T cells sorted from blood. The chain has TRBV5-1 and TRBJ2-7; 10 nucleotides align to TRBD1. The clonotype comes from a man aged 50 to 59 in good health. The CDR3 region has the DNA TGCGCCAGCAGCAAACTGGACAGGGGGTCGAGAAACGAGCAGTACTTC. As protein: CASSKLDRGSRNEQYF.